This TCR beta chain was retrieved from a study of neurological immune-mediated disorders. Per the germline V gene, CDR1 is DFQATT and CDR2 is SNEGSKA (reference sequence). CDR3 length: 13 residues. V gave up 6 bases and J gave up 1 base, with 12 bases separating them. The sorted libraries involved the use of 750,000 to 1,000,000 CD4+ or CD8+ T cells. This clonotype was counted ten times or more. From 15-18 subjects, every sequencing run obtained over 180 million TCR-beta sequences. TCRdb processed the 5' RACE reads anew with MiXCR; each CDR3 protein has one entry. The sample gives tens of thousands of distinct CDR3 sequences, over 4.5% of which show up once; 1.1% to 1.5% is in the top ten.

The chain has TRBV20-1 and TRBJ1-1; D is perhaps TRBD1 (6 bases). The TCR comes from a woman in her late teens or twenties with multiple sclerosis. The sequenced material came from CD4+ T cells from blood. Written as DNA, the CDR3 is TGCAGTGCCACGGACAGACCGAACACTGAAGCTTTCTTT. Its translation is CSATDRPNTEAFF.